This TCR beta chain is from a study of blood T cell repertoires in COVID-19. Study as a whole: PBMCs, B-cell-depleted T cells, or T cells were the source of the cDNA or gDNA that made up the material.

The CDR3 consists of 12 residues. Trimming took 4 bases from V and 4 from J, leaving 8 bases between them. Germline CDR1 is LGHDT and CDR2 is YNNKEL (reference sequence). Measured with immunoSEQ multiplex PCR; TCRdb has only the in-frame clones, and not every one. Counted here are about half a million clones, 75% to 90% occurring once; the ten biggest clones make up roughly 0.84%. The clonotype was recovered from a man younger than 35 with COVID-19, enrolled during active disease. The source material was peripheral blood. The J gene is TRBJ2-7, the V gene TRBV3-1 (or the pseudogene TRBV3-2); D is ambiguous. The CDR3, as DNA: TGTGCCAGCAGCCGTTTCATGTACGAGCAGTACTTC. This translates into CASSRFMYEQYF.